This TCR beta chain was recorded in a study of control samples from healthy donors and cancer patients (dated by TCRdb to the early 2020s). This clone was detected only once. Its target antigen remains unknown. Per-base quality was not reported, and no clone a single base away is much larger than it. Trimming takes 3 bases from V and 3 bases from J, and the germline ends sit 8 bases apart. CDR1 and CDR2 are read off the germline V gene as WSHSY and SAAADI. Measured from the cysteine to the phenylalanine, the CDR3 is 13 residues long. Only the CDR3 DNA stays, 39 bases, in frame from base 1. The library was produced with the immunoSEQ multiplex PCR assay. In its TCRdb copy, this immuneACCESS table keeps in-frame sequences only and misses some clones. Where compared with another copy, unresolved V genes explain less than half of these, and the others have no known cause. Recorded for this sample are approximately 49,000 clones; approximately 83% of them occurred a single time. Approximately 3% of the sample belongs to the ten largest clones.

The V gene is TRBV10-2 and the J gene is TRBJ1-2, and possibly TRBD1, on 5 matching bases. Sequenced material: PBMCs. The origin of this receptor is a woman aged 50 to 60 with lung cancer. The bases read TGCGCCAGCAGTGACCAGGGAGACTATGGCTACACCTTC. Its translation reads: CASSDQGDYGYTF.